This TCR beta chain appears in the sequencing data of a study of blood T cell repertoires in COVID-19 (dated by TCRdb to about 2020). For the study in its entirety: The collaborator samples originated in the United States, Italy and Spain and spanned the acute and convalescent phases of COVID-19. Samples came from the ongoing ImmuneRACE study (first 160 participants) plus 1,254 subjects from 6 global collaborators. Deeply sampled blood TCRbeta repertoires from subjects exposed to, actively infected with, or recovered from COVID-19 were included in the dataset. The prospective study material was composed of cDNA or gDNA derived from T cells, B-cell-depleted T cells, or PBMCs. The sample metadata nearly always contained a de-identified subject ID, COVID-19 status, age in years and sex. The repertoires were made available in a free public database intended to serve as a resource for research on the immune response to SARS-CoV-2. Where available, HLA class I and class II types were obtained from metadata supplied by the sample provider rather than from assay-based typing.

In Seattle, one collaborating source enrolled patients while the infection was active and tracked those patients longitudinally over the course of disease. The collaborating institutions used their own protocols to collect whole blood in K2EDTA tubes. Collaborator samples were shipped for TCRbeta analysis as frozen whole blood, isolated PBMCs, or DNA extracted from either sample type. General findings and caveats noted by the study authors: Clinical and demographic metadata were provided uncurated, with the amount varying by source and participant.

TCRbeta CDR3 regions were amplified from genomic DNA by means of the immunoSEQ Assay, a bias-controlled multiplex PCR. The original pipeline was this. The number of nucleated cells in each sample was estimated from the amplification of reference gene primers within the assay. To quantify the absolute abundance of each unique TCRbeta CDR3 rearrangement, sequence reads were collapsed and filtered. For each sample, productive Simpson clonality was calculated as the square root of Simpson's diversity index over productive rearrangements. TCRdb carries this immuneACCESS record with in-frame sequences only. Its versions omit some clonotypes, under half of them owing to an unresolved V gene in the studies checked, with the rest unexplained. The D gene and trimming were derived from the DNA, and the V and J assignments and clone size from that table. Within this sample are around 300,000 clones, with 90% of them counted one time only. The top ten hold 2.5% to 3.5% of the sample.

The germline V gene (reference sequence) provides CDR1 LNHDA and CDR2 SQIVND. Spanning cysteine to phenylalanine, the CDR3 consists of 14 amino acids. Only the CDR3 region is kept as DNA, spanning 42 bases read in frame from base 1. V sheds 3 bases and J sheds 3 bases, leaving 12 bases between their ends. Comment on this clone: Its antigen specificity is not known. Within one base of it there is no much larger clone, and no base qualities were kept.

This clonotype was sampled from a woman aged 25 to 45 with COVID-19, enrolled during active disease. The chain uses TRBV19 and TRBJ2-7; tentative D gene TRBD1, with 5 bases matching. The source material was peripheral blood. CDR3 region: CASSMPGLNYEQYF. The base sequence is TGTGCCAGTAGTATGCCAGGGCTAAACTACGAGCAGTACTTC.